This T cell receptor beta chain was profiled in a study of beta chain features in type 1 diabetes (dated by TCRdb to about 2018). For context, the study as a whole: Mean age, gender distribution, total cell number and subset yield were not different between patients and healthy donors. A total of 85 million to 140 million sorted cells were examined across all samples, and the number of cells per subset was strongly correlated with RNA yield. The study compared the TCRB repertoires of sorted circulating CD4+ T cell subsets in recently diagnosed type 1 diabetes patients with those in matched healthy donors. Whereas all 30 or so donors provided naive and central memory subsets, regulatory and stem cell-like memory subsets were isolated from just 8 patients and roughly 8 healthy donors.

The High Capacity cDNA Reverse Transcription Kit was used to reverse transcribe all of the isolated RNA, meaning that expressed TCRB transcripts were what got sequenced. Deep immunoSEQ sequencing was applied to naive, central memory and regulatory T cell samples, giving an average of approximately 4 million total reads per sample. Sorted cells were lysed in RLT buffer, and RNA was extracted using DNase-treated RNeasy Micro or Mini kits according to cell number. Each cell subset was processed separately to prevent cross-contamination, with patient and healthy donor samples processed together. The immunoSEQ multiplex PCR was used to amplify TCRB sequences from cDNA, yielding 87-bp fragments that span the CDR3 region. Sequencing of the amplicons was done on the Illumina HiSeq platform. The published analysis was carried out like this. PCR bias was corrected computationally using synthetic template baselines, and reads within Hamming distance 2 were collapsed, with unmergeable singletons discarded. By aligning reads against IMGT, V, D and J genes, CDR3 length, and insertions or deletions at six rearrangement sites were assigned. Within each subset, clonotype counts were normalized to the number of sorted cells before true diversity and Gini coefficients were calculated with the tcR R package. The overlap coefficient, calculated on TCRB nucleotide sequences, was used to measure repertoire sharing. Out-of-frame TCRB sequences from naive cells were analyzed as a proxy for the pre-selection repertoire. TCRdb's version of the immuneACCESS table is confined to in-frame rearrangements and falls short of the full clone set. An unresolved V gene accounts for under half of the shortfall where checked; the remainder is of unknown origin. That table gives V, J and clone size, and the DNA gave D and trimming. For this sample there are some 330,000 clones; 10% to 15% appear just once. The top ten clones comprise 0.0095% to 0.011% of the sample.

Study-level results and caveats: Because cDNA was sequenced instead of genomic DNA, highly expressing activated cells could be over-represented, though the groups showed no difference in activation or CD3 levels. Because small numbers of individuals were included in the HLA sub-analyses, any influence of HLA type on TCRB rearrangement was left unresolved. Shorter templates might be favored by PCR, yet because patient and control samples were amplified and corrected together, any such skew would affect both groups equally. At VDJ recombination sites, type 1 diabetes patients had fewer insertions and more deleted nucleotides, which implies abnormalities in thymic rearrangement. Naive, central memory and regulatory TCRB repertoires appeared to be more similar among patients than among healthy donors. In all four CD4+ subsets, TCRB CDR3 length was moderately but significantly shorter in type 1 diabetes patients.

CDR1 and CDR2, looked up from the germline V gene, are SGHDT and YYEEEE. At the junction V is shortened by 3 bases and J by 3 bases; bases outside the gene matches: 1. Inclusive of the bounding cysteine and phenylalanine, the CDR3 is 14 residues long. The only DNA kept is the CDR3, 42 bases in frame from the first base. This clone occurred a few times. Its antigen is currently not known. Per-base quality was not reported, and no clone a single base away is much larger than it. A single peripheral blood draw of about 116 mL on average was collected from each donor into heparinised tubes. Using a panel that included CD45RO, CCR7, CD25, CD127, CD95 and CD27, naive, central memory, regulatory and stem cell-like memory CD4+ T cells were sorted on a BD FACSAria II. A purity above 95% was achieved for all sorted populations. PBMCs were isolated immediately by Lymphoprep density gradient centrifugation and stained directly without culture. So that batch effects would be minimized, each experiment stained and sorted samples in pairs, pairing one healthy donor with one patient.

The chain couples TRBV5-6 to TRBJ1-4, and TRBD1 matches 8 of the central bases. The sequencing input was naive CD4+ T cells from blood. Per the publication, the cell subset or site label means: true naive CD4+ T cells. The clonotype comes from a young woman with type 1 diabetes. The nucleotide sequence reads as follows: TGTGCCAGCAGCTCGGGACAGGCTAATGAAAAACTGTTTTTT. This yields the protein CASSSGQANEKLFF.